Sequencing of this T cell receptor beta chain was carried out in a study of blood T cell repertoires in COVID-19. Study information: T cells, B-cell-depleted T cells, or PBMCs supplied cDNA or gDNA.

This clone has just one count. Authors' methods: Reference gene primers were amplified, and this amplification served to estimate nucleated cell counts. Sequencing was performed with immunoSEQ multiplex PCR; in TCRdb, only in-frame clones are kept and a portion is missing. V and J calls and clone size come straight from that table; D and trimming were deduced from the DNA. Of roughly 150,000 clones in the sample, more than 75% were seen once. V lost 3 bases and J lost 5, with 5 bases in between. CDR3 length equals 11 residues. The sequencing sample was made of peripheral blood. The V gene is TRBV12-3 or TRBV12-4, the J gene TRBJ2-7; D possibly corresponds to TRBD1 (5 bases). The clonotype was recovered from a man in his fifties or sixties who had recovered from COVID-19. For the CDR3, the DNA is TGTGCCAGCAGTTTCAGGGACGAGCAGTACTTC. Amino acid sequence: CASSFRDEQYF.